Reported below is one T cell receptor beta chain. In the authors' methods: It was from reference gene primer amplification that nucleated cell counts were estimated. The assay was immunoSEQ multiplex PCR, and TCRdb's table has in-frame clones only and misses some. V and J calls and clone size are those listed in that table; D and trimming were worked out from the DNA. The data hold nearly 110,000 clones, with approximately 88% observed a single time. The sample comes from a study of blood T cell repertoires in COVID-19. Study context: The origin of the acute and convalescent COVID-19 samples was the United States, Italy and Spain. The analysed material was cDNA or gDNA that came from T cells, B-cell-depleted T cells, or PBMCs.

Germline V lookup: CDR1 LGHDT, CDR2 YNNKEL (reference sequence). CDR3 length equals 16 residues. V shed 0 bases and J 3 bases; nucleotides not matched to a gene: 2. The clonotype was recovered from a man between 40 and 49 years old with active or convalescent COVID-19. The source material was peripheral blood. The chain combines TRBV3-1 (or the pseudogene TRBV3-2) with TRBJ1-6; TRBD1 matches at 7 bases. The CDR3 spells CASSQETGDYNSPLHF. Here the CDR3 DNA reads TGTGCCAGCAGCCAAGAAACAGGGGACTATAATTCACCCCTCCACTTT.